These 21 T cell receptor beta chains were sequenced from one sample in a study of cytomegalovirus exposure and HLA in healthy donors. The PCR made use of 60 Vbeta and 13 Jbeta primers. The assay was immunoSEQ multiplex PCR, and TCRdb's table has in-frame clones only and misses some. The repertoire holds around 200,000 clones, with 84% as singletons. The sample consisted of PBMCs. These receptors were taken from a girl under 10 years old in good health and CMV-seropositive.

This sequence joins TRBV18 and TRBJ1-5; 7 nucleotides align to TRBD1. Germline trimming cut 6 bases from V and 0 bases from J; bases unmatched to any gene: 8. This CDR3 is built from 16 residues. Germline V gene data show CDR1 as KGHSH and CDR2 as LQKENI. CDR3 loop: CASSPGQEHSNQPQHF. CDR3 DNA: TGTGCCAGCTCTCCCGGACAGGAGCATAGCAATCAGCCCCAGCATTTT.

The CDR3 nucleotides are TGTGCCAGCAGCTCCGAACCCGGGGGGCTAGCGGGAGTATACGAGCAGTACTTC. Protein: CASSSEPGGLAGVYEQYF. The J gene is TRBJ2-7, the V gene TRBV28; TRBD2 agrees at 10 bases. J gave up 4 bases and V 6 bases, and 18 bases lay outside the gene matches. The CDR3 totals 18 residues. Looked up from germline, CDR1 is MDHEN and CDR2 is SYDVKM.

The chain has TRBV25-1 and TRBJ2-5; D gene unclear. The CDR3 runs to 11 residues. With 5 bases removed from V and 5 bases from J, the gap between germline ends came to 6 bases. CDR1 MGHDK and CDR2 SYGVNS come from the germline V gene. For the CDR3, the DNA is TGTGCCAGCAGTCTTGAGGAGACCCAGTACTTC. Amino acids: CASSLEETQYF.

The chain combines TRBV28 with TRBJ1-2; no clear D. With 6 bases removed from V and 3 bases from J, the gap between germline ends came to 17 bases. CDR1 MDHEN and CDR2 SYDVKM come from the germline V gene. This CDR3 spans 15 amino acids. The DNA for the CDR3 is TGTGCCAGCAGCTTCGACCTAGCCCTTGACTATGGCTACACCTTC. Translated, it gives CASSFDLALDYGYTF.

The V gene is TRBV5-4, the J gene TRBJ1-2; 12 nucleotides align to TRBD1. The CDR3 is 14 residues long. J gave up 7 bases and V 3 bases, and 4 bases lay outside the gene matches. Germline assignment: CDR1 SGHNT and CDR2 YYREEE (reference sequence). The CDR3 loop reads CASSWGQGAIGYTF. In DNA, the CDR3 is TGTGCCAGCAGCTGGGGACAGGGGGCGATTGGCTACACCTTC.

This rearrangement joins TRBV27 to TRBJ1-1; no firm D call. CDR1 MNHEY and CDR2 SMNVEV come from the germline V gene (reference sequence). The V and J ends lost 6 bases and 1 base respectively, with 12 bases between them. The CDR3 contains 14 residues. In nucleotides, the CDR3 is TGTGCCAGCAGCTCCCCCATCAGGAACACTGAAGCTTTCTTT. Translated: CASSSPIRNTEAFF.

V usage is TRBV6-1 and J usage is TRBJ1-2; possibly TRBD1 for D (6 bases). V was trimmed by 5 bases and J by 5 bases, leaving 9 bases between them. The CDR3 contains 12 residues. Germline assignment: CDR1 MNHNS and CDR2 SASEGT. CDR3 amino acids: CASSRQEYGYTF. The CDR3, as DNA: TGTGCCAGCAGTAGACAGGAGTATGGCTACACCTTC.

The chain uses TRBV10-1 and TRBJ1-4; TRBD1 aligns across 11 bases. The CDR3 contains 16 residues. V shed 2 bases and J 3 bases; nucleotides not matched to a gene: 2. The germline V gene encodes CDR1 WNHNN and CDR2 SYGVQD (reference sequence). Here the CDR3 reads CASSEGQGAANEKLFF. As DNA, the CDR3 is TGCGCCAGCAGTGAGGGACAGGGGGCAGCTAATGAAAAACTGTTTTTT.

The chain is built from TRBV9 and TRBJ2-2, with TRBD1 identical over 9 bases. The CDR3 is 16 residues long. V gave up 4 bases and J gave up 4 bases; unmatched junction bases: 8. Germline V lookup: CDR1 SGDLS, CDR2 YYNGEE. The CDR3 sequence: CASSPGDRASTGELFF. CDR3 DNA: TGTGCCAGCAGCCCCGGGGACAGGGCGAGCACCGGGGAGCTGTTTTTT.

Remarks on this clone: Distinct nucleotide sequences in the sample also encode this CDR3. The chain recombines TRBV5-1 with TRBJ1-1, with 8 positions matching TRBD1. Germline trimming cut 4 bases from V and 1 base from J; bases unmatched to any gene: 3. Germline V gene data show CDR1 as SGHRS and CDR2 as YFSETQ. CDR3 length equals 14 residues. For the CDR3, the DNA is TGCGCCAGCAGCCGGGACAGGACGAACACTGAAGCTTTCTTT. Encoded protein: CASSRDRTNTEAFF.

The chain employs TRBV5-1 and TRBJ2-3, with TRBD1 identical over 11 bases. The trim removed 5 bases at V and 6 bases at J, leaving 8 bases unmatched. The CDR3 has 15 amino acids. Germline V gene lookup returns CDR1 SGHRS and CDR2 YFSETQ. The CDR3 protein is CASRSDRGPWDTQYF. The CDR3 DNA reads as TGCGCCAGCAGGTCGGACAGGGGGCCATGGGATACGCAGTATTTT.

V is TRBV21-1 and J is TRBJ1-6; TRBD1 is taken as the D call from the table, unchecked against the DNA. TRBV21-1 is classified as a pseudogene. The CDR3 covers 15 residues. This CDR3 reads CASRSGVVGYSPLHF. The CDR3 coding sequence is TGTGCCAGCAGATCAGGGGTTGTCGGATATTCACCCCTCCACTTT.

The gene calls are TRBV4-2 and TRBJ2-3; 13 positions match TRBD2. Trimming took 1 base from V and 7 from J; bases not matched to a gene: 14. The germline V gene encodes CDR1 LGHNA and CDR2 YNFKEQ. This CDR3 is built from 19 residues. As DNA, the CDR3 is TGTGCCAGCAGCCAAGCTACCTCACTAGCGGGAGGGCACGCGCATACGCAGTATTTT. It is translated as CASSQATSLAGGHAHTQYF.

The chain is built from TRBV19 and TRBJ2-7, with D unresolved. Trimming cost V 3 bases and J 3 bases, with 9 bases left between them. Looked up from germline, CDR1 is LNHDA and CDR2 is SQIVND (reference sequence). The CDR3 extends over 13 amino acids. CDR3 bases: TGTGCCAGTAGTATCGGCAGGATCTACGAGCAGTACTTC. Amino acid sequence: CASSIGRIYEQYF.

This clone occurred a few times. Other DNA sequences from this sample encode an identical CDR3 as well. The V and J genes are TRBV6-5 and TRBJ2-7; 7 bases align to TRBD1. Germline V gene sequence: CDR1 MNHEY, CDR2 SVGAGI. V was clipped by 6 bases and J by 0 bases; unmatched bases: 2. This CDR3 spans 13 amino acids. This CDR3 is CASRRDSSYEQYF. The CDR3 DNA follows: TGTGCCAGCAGACGGGACAGCTCCTACGAGCAGTACTTC.

CDR3 sequence: CASSLAPGGSGRNTEAFF. CDR3 DNA: TGTGCCAGCAGCTTAGCCCCAGGCGGATCGGGGAGAAACACTGAAGCTTTCTTT. This chain connects TRBV7-6 to TRBJ1-1; D uncertain. The CDR3 has 18 amino acids. Germline CDR1 SGHVS, CDR2 FNYEAQ. V was cut by 0 bases and J by 2 bases, with 19 bases left in between.

This clone was detected only a few times. The rearrangement joins TRBV5-5 to TRBJ2-3, with D possibly matching TRBD2 (5 bases). V dropped 0 bases and J dropped 8 bases, with 7 bases sitting between them. This CDR3 is 12 amino acids long. Germline lookup yields CDR1 SGHKS and CDR2 YYEKEE (reference sequence). The chain's CDR3 is CASSLAGGTQYF. Here the CDR3 DNA reads TGTGCCAGCAGCTTGGCTGGAGGTACGCAGTATTTT.

The chain uses TRBV5-1 and TRBJ1-2; TRBD1 matches at 7 bases. From germline, CDR1 is SGHRS and CDR2 YFSETQ. The J segment lost 5 bases and the V segment lost 0 bases, leaving 7 bases of the junction unmatched. The CDR3 runs 15 residues. In DNA form, the CDR3 reads TGCGCCAGCAGCTTGGCCGTCAGGGGGATTTATGGCTACACCTTC. Translation: CASSLAVRGIYGYTF.

This chain connects TRBV5-1 to TRBJ1-2; possible D gene TRBD1, 5 bases. This CDR3 region has 14 residues. Germline CDR1 is SGHRS and CDR2 is YFSETQ. With 4 bases removed from V and 8 bases from J, the gap between germline ends came to 18 bases. The CDR3 sequence: CASSPREGMVGYTF. In nucleotides, the CDR3 is TGCGCCAGCAGCCCCCGGGAGGGGATGGTCGGCTACACCTTC.

V is TRBV6-5 and J is TRBJ2-7, with a possible D match to TRBD1 (6 bases). Germline V gene data show CDR1 as MNHEY and CDR2 as SVGAGI. Trimming took off 2 bases at V and 6 bases at J, with 11 bases between the two ends. The CDR3 is made up of 13 amino acids. Written as DNA, the CDR3 is TGTGCCAGCAGTTACGGGGACACGGCCGAGCAGTACTTC. Protein sequence: CASSYGDTAEQYF.

The chain couples TRBV11-3 to TRBJ1-4, with no clear D. The germline V gene encodes CDR1 SGHNT and CDR2 YENEEA. The CDR3 has 15 amino acids. The V gene lost 5 bases and the J gene lost 0 bases, with 10 bases spanning the gap. CDR3 sequence reads: CASSQSPATNEKLFF. The CDR3 DNA is TGTGCCAGCAGCCAGTCTCCTGCAACTAATGAAAAACTGTTTTTT.